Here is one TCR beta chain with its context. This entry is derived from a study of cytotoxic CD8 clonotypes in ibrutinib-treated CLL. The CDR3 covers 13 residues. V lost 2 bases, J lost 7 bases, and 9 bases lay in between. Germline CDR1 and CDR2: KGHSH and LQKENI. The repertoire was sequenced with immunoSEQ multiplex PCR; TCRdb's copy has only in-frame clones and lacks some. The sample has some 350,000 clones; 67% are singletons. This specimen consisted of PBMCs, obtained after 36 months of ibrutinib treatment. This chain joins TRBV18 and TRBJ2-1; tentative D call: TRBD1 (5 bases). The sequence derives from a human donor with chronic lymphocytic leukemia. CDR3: CASSPARGNEQFF. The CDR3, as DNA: TGTGCCAGCTCACCAGCAAGGGGTAATGAGCAGTTCTTC.